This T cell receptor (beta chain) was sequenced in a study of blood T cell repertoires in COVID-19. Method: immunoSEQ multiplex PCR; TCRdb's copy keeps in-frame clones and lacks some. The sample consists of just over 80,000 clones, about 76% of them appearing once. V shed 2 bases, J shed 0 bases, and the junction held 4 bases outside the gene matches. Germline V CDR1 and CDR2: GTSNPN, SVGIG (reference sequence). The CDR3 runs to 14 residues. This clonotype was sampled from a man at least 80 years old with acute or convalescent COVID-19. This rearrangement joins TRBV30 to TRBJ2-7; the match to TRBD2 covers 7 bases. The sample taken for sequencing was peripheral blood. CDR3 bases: TGTGCCTGGAGTTTCGGGGGGAGCTCCTACGAGCAGTACTTC. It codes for CAWSFGGSSYEQYF.